This TCR beta chain was profiled in a study of shared clonotypes between healthy human individuals (dated by TCRdb to 2018 to 2020). Background for the entire study: Three men and a couple of women, aged 18 to 49 years, made up the cohort. To increase sequencing depth and limit assay-specific biases, different laboratories used diverse techniques to prepare libraries and sequence TCR repertoires. To estimate repertoire size and how much clonotype sharing occurs between individuals, the study deeply sequenced the blood TCR repertoires of roughly 5 healthy adults. For each donor, three plates each were used for CD4 naive and CD4 memory, two plates were used for CD8 naive, and one plate was used for CD8 memory. Between about 0.8 and 9 billion PBMCs per donor were obtained by leukapheresis. General study outcomes and caveats: Incomplete sequencing was indicated by rarefaction of sorted-subset datasets, despite the large sequencing depth. Because the study included a small number of donors, the genetic and exposure-history diversity represented was limited. Naive subsets generally had larger estimated clonotype richness than memory subsets. Pairwise subsampling led to the expectation that sequencing depth would affect the degree of clonotype sharing among donors. Across a few donors, approximately 4.6% of naive CD4, roughly 3.8% of naive CD8, under 2.5% of memory CD4, and approximately 0.4% of memory CD8 clonotypes were shared. Sampling was restricted to blood, and TCR repertoires in tissues likely differ from the TCR repertoires found in blood. Higher generation probabilities were observed for clonotypes shared by all four sorted-subset donors than for non-shared clonotypes.

On this clone itself: What antigen it recognizes has not been identified. It has no much larger one-base neighbor in the sample; base qualities were not kept.

The donors were healthy, HIV-negative adults with no recently reported acute infections or vaccinations. Every donor was a Caucasian adult residing in Nashville, Tennessee, USA. CD4+ T cells were enriched by magnetic negative selection, after which naive cells were positively selected on CD45RA and the negative fraction was taken as the memory subset. After blood collection by leukapheresis, PBMCs were isolated using Ficoll-Histopaque density gradient centrifugation and then cryopreserved in the vapor phase of liquid nitrogen. Analytical flow cytometry was used to check the purity and quantity of every magnetically sorted T cell population. Genomic DNA was isolated from each sorted fraction and quantified by UV absorbance on a Nanodrop 2000c. The CDR3 has 13 amino acids, counting the end cysteine and phenylalanine. Solely the CDR3 DNA is kept, with 39 bases framed from the first base. CDR1 SGDLS and CDR2 YYNGEE are derived from the germline V gene. V loses 1 base, J loses 5 bases, and the germline ends lie 9 bases apart.

Using the deep immunoSEQ assay, multiplex PCR amplified TCR CDR3 regions from genomic DNA. For each cell subset, the extracted genomic DNA was distributed evenly across all wells of several immunoSEQ 96-well plates, and each plate served as one replicate. For sorted subsets, each replicate PCR was loaded with about 200 ng genomic DNA, equivalent to 32,000 or so T cell genomes. Purified libraries were quantified with a Qubit 3.0 fluorometer, sized on a Bioanalyzer 2100, and re-quantified with the KAPA Library Quantification kit. A separate single-read 150-cycle Illumina NextSeq 550 flow cell was used to sequence each immunoSEQ 96-well plate. As for the original processing: Because the immunoSEQ output held only junctional sequences and lacked quality scores, the filtering could not match the filtering applied to full-length reads. Sequences were annotated with PyIR, a Python wrapper for IgBLAST v1.9, and V/J genes and CDR3 were assigned using IMGT germline references. Reads were filtered out if the reads had weak V/J assignments (E-value above 1e-6), no CDR3, stop codons, out-of-frame junctions, or ambiguous translated residues. V3J clonotypes were defined as sequences sharing the same inferred V gene, J gene, and CDR3 amino acid sequence. Percentage overlap between repertoires was calculated by dividing the number of shared unique clonotypes by the size of the smaller repertoire. Three approaches were used to assess repertoire richness: RTK rarefaction, the Chao1 estimator, and Recon v2.1 estimates of unobserved clonotypes. Generation probabilities were computed with OLGA for all TCRbeta clonotypes obtained by the gDNA method from four donors. TCRdb mirrors the immuneACCESS table, restricted to in-frame sequences. Some clones are absent from its copies; in checked studies, under half trace to an unresolved V gene, and the reason for the others is unknown. V and J calls and clone size are copied from that table; D and trimming were computed from the DNA. This sample holds about 1.1 million clones; more than 75% were observed only once. Jointly, the top ten make up roughly 0.56% of the sample.

Material: memory CD4+ T cells from PBMCs. The sample's cell subset or site label is to be understood as: CD45RA-negative fraction. The chain joins TRBV9 to TRBJ2-5; TRBD1 is a possible D gene, resting on 6 matching bases. The sequence was collected from a man in his late teens or twenties in good health. Some clones in this sample may be carry-over from other donors' samples. The DNA is as follows: TGTGCCAGCAGCGTAACAGGGTGGGAGACCCAGTACTTC. Translated, this gives CASSVTGWETQYF.